The sequence of this TCR beta chain was determined in a study of neurological immune-mediated disorders. Study findings and constraints: None of the CDR3 amino acid sequences of expanded clones recurred across subjects, suggesting private repertoires in all groups.

The table lists this clonotype with many counts. Its specificity is not known. TCRdb re-analysed the 5' RACE reads in MiXCR, keeping a single row per CDR3 protein. The sample shows under 100,000 distinct CDR3 sequences, 13% of them seen only once. Trimming at V came to 6 bases and at J to 0 bases, leaving 6 bases not matched to a gene. Germline CDR1 is DFQATT and CDR2 is SNEGSKA (reference sequence). This CDR3 has 15 residues. Time point indicated: longitudinal time-point 2. The sequenced sample was PBMCs. The receptor's source is a female donor with HTLV-1-associated myelopathy (HAM/TSP). The chain links TRBV20-1 to TRBJ2-1, with 9 bases lining up with TRBD2. The CDR3 reads CSAIAGDISYNEQFF. The CDR3 DNA reads TGCAGTGCCATAGCGGGGGACATCTCCTACAATGAGCAGTTCTTC.